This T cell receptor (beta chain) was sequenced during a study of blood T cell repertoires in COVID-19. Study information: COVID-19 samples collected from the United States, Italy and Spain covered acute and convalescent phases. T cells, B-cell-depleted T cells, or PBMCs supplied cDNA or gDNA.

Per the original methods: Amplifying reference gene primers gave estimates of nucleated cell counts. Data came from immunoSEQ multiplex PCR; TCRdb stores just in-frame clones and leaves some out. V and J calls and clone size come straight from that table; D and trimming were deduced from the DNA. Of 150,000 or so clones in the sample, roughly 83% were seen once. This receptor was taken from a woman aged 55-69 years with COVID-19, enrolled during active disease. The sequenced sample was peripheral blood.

The CDR3 DNA is TGTGCCAGCAGCTTGCGGGTATTGAGCAATCAGCCCCAGCATTTT. Translated: CASSLRVLSNQPQHF. V gene TRBV5-8 combines with J gene TRBJ1-5; D is unclear. V lost 1 base to trimming and J lost 1 base, with 9 bases between them. The CDR3 runs to 15 residues. CDR1 is SGHTS and CDR2 is YDEGEE in the germline V gene. Together with reference TRBV5-8 and TRBJ1-5, the CDR3 gives the full variable domain: EAGVTQSPTHLIKTRGQQATLRCSPISGHTSVYWYQQALGLGLQFLLWYDEGEERNRGNFPPRFSGRQFPNYSSELNVNALELEDSALYLCASSLRVLSNQPQHFGDGTRLSIL.